The following is a TCR beta chain sequence with its context. One end of the junction is discordant with germline, which a read error may explain. Germline CDR1 and CDR2: SSHAT and FNYEAQ (reference sequence). This CDR3 comprises 14 residues. TCRdb's copy holds only in-frame clones and misses some; the assay was immunoSEQ multiplex PCR. The repertoire has some 1,400,000 clones, 96% of them found once; the top ten carry about 1.2%. The source of the sample is a study of shared clonotypes between healthy human individuals. This clonotype was sampled from a man aged 30-40 years in good health. The source material was naive CD4+ T cells sorted from blood. Subset noted: CD45RA+ positively selected. This chain uses TRBV7-7 with TRBJ2-5, with 8 bases identical to TRBD2. This CDR3 reads CASSLALAGETQYF. The CDR3, as DNA: TGTGCTAGCAGCTTGGCGCTAGCGGGAGAGACCCAGTACTTC.